This is a list of T cell receptor beta chains from one sample in a study of blood T cell repertoires in COVID-19. Profiled with immunoSEQ multiplex PCR; TCRdb holds only in-frame clones, not every one. The table lists roughly 200,000 clones, 81% of them singletons. The sample consisted of peripheral blood. The receptors here all came from a woman aged 40-49 years with COVID-19, enrolled during active disease. The CDR3 runs from the conserved cysteine through the conserved F or W. D genes are given only for firm matches. Not all rows give a size; the values are once, few, many and, for expanded clones, a class.

J,D,size,length,V,DNA,CDR3
TRBJ2-5,TRBD2,few,14,TRBV2,TGTGCCAGCACCGAGGTAGCGGGAGGTGAGACCCAGTACTTC,CASTEVAGGETQYF
TRBJ1-5,TRBD1,NA,13,TRBV27,TGTGCCAGCAGTTTCGACAGGGTTAGGCCCCAGCATTTT,CASSFDRVRPQHF
TRBJ2-4,NA,NA,16,TRBV28,TGTGCCAGCAGTACCCAGGGTTACGTAGCCAAAAACATTCAGTACTTC,CASSTQGYVAKNIQYF
TRBJ1-5,NA,NA,18,TRBV7-2,TGTGCCAGCAGCTTAGCTTTTGACAGATCCAATCCCAATCAGCCCCAGCATTTT,CASSLAFDRSNPNQPQHF
TRBJ1-1,TRBD1,NA,13,TRBV29-1,TGCAGCGACGACAGGGGCCCCTACACTGAAGCTTTCTTT,CSDDRGPYTEAFF
TRBJ1-1,TRBD1,NA,12,TRBV19,TGTGCCAGTAGTTTAATGACAGGGGTTGCTTTCTTT,CASSLMTGVAFF
TRBJ2-1,NA,NA,14,TRBV5-1,TGCGCCAGCAGCTTAGGCCAGTGGAGCAATGAGCAGTTCTTC,CASSLGQWSNEQFF
TRBJ2-1,NA,few,16,TRBV9,TGTGCCAGCAGCGCATCGACCCTCCCGCCGGGCAATGAGCAGTTCTTC,CASSASTLPPGNEQFF
TRBJ2-5,NA,NA,13,TRBV5-1,TGCGCCAGCAGCTTGAGCAGCGGGGAGACCCAGTACTTC,CASSLSSGETQYF
TRBJ2-7,NA,NA,14,TRBV30,TGTGCCTGGAGTGTGGGAGACTTCTCCTACGAGCAGTACTTC,CAWSVGDFSYEQYF
TRBJ1-1,NA,NA,11,TRBV20-1,TGCAGTGCCGGGGGGGGACACGGAGGGTTCTTT,CSAGGGHGGFF
TRBJ1-2,NA,NA,13,TRBV5-6,TGTGCCAGCCGTGAGGCACTCAACTATGGCTACACCTTC,CASREALNYGYTF
TRBJ1-1,NA,NA,12,TRBV11-2,TGTGCCAGCAGCTTTTTTTCCGGTGAAGCTTTCTTT,CASSFFSGEAFF
TRBJ2-1,TRBD2,once,15,TRBV9,TGTGCCAGCAGCGTAGAGGCGGGGGGTCTCAATGAGCAGTTCTTC,CASSVEAGGLNEQFF
TRBJ1-3,TRBD1,NA,17,TRBV11-2,TGTGCCAGCAGCTTAACCTTATTACAGGGGGCAGGAAACACCATATATTTT,CASSLTLLQGAGNTIYF
TRBJ2-1,TRBD2,once,14,TRBV10-3,TGTGCCACCATAGCGGGGCCCTCCTACAATGAGCAGTTCTTC,CATIAGPSYNEQFF
TRBJ2-4,NA,NA,16,TRBV9,TGTGCCAGCAGCCCAAGACCAACAGGCCGAAGGGACATTCAGTACTTC,CASSPRPTGRRDIQYF
TRBJ1-2,NA,NA,13,TRBV5-1,TGCGCCAGCAGCTCAGACAGTTACTATGGCTACACCTTC,CASSSDSYYGYTF
TRBJ2-1,TRBD2,few,16,TRBV27,TGTGCCAGCAGTTTTCGGCTAGCGGGAGTTAAGAATGAGCAGTTCTTC,CASSFRLAGVKNEQFF
TRBJ2-1,TRBD1,few,16,TRBV10-3,TGTGCCATCACCCAGAGCCCCACAGGGGGCTACAATGAGCAGTTCTTC,CAITQSPTGGYNEQFF
TRBJ2-7,TRBD1,NA,14,TRBV7-8,TGTGCCAGCAGCGGGACAGGGTGGACCTACGAGCAGTACTTC,CASSGTGWTYEQYF
TRBJ2-7,NA,once,16,TRBV6-5,TGTGCCAGCAGTTACTCGTTCGCGGGGCCGAAAAACGAGCAGTACTTC,CASSYSFAGPKNEQYF
TRBJ2-6,TRBD1,NA,15,TRBV6-5,TGTGCCAGCAGTTACAGGGGGCGTGGGGCCAACGTCCTGACTTTC,CASSYRGRGANVLTF
TRBJ1-2,TRBD1,few,13,TRBV2,TGTGCCAGCACCCAGGACAGGGGAAGAGGCTACACCTTC,CASTQDRGRGYTF
TRBJ1-1,TRBD1,NA,13,TRBV30,TGTGCCTGCGAGGCAGGGGGCAACACTGAAGCTTTCTTT,CACEAGGNTEAFF